This T cell receptor beta chain was captured in a study of CD8+ T cells in alopecia areata. Sample treatment: oral pan-JAK inhibitor, 5-10 mg twice daily. The V gene's germline CDR1 is LGHNA and CDR2 YNFKEQ. The CDR3 contains 13 residues. The V end was cut by 0 bases, the J end by 3 bases, with 3 bases between. Whole-study findings and limits: Scalp clonality, together with expanded CD8+ clones among the top 100, fell significantly with tofacitinib. Lesional tissue from the scalp (especially in alopecia totalis/universalis) showed higher clonality than normal scalp.

Following RNA extraction, reverse transcription yielded cDNA that acted as the sequencing template. Sequencing used immunoSEQ multiplex PCR; TCRdb keeps in-frame clones, though not all of them. Among over 95,000 clones listed, roughly three fifths were seen once. Turning to this clone: Its specificity is unknown.

The specimen comprised CD4+ T cells sorted from blood, sampled at week 24, from a patient treated with tofacitinib. This receptor was obtained from a human donor with alopecia areata. The J gene is TRBJ1-5, the V gene TRBV4-2; the D is unclear. CDR3 sequence (DNA): TGTGCCAGCAGCCAAGATTACAATCAGCCCCAGCATTTT. This translates into CASSQDYNQPQHF.